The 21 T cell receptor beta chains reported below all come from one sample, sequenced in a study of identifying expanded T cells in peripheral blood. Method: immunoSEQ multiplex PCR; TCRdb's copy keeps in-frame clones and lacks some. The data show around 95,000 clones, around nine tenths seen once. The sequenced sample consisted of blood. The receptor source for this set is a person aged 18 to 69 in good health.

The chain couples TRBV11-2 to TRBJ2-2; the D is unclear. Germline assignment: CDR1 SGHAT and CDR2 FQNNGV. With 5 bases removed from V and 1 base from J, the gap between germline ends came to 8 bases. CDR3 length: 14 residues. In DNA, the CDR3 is TGTGCCAGCAGCCGTAGTGGGAACACCGGGGAGCTGTTTTTT. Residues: CASSRSGNTGELFF.

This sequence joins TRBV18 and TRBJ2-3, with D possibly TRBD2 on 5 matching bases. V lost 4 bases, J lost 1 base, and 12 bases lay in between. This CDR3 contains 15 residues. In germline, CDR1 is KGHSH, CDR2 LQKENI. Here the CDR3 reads CASSLGVRRTDTQYF. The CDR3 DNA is TGTGCCAGCTCACTCGGGGTAAGGCGCACAGATACGCAGTATTTT. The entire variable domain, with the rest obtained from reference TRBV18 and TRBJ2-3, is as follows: NAGVMQNPRHLVRRRGQEARLRCSPMKGHSHVYWYRQLPEEGLKFMVYLQKENIIDESGMPKERFSAEFPKEGPSILRIQQVVRGDSAAYFCASSLGVRRTDTQYFGPGTRLTVL.

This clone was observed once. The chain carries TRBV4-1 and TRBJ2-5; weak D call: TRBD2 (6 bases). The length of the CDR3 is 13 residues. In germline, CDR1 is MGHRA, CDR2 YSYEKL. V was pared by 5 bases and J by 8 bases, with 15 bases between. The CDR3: CASSSRDSRTQYF. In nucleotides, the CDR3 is TGCGCCAGCAGCTCGCGGGACTCCCGAACCCAGTACTTC.

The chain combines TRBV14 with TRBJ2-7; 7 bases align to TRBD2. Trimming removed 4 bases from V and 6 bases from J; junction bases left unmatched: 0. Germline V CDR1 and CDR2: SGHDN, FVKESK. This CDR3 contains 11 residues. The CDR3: CASSLAGEQYF. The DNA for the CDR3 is TGTGCCAGCAGCCTAGCGGGCGAGCAGTACTTC.

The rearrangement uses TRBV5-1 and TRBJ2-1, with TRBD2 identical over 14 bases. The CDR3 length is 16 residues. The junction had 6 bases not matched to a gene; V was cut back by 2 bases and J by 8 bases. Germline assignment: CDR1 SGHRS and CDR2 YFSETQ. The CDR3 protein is CASSFPGLAGADEQFF. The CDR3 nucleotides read TGCGCCAGCAGCTTCCCGGGACTAGCGGGAGCTGATGAGCAGTTCTTC.

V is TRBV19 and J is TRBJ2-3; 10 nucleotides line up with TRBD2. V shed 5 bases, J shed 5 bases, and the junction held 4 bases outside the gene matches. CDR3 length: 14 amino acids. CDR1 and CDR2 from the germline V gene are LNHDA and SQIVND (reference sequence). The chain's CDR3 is CASSSSGGRDTQYF. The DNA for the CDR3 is TGTGCCAGTAGTTCTAGCGGGGGAAGAGATACGCAGTATTTT.

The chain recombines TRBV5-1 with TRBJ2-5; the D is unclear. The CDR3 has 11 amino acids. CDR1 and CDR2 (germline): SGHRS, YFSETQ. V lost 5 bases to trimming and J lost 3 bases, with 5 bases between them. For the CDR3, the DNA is TGCGCCAGCAGTGCTAAAGAGACCCAGTACTTC. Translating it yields CASSAKETQYF.

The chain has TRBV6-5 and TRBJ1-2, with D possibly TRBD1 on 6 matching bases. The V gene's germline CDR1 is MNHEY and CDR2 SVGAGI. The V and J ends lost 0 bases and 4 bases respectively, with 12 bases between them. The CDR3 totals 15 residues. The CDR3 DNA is TGTGCCAGCAGTTACTCCGCAGGGGAGAGCTATGGCTACACCTTC. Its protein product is CASSYSAGESYGYTF.

Here the CDR3 reads CASRDRTGQLVRAFF. The CDR3 nucleotides are TGTGCCAGCAGGGACAGGACAGGCCAACTCGTAAGGGCTTTCTTT. This chain joins TRBV2 and TRBJ1-1, with 7 positions matching TRBD1. After removal of 6 bases from V and 11 bases from J, the junction contained 18 bases not matched to a gene. The CDR3 length is 15 residues. The germline CDR1 and CDR2 sequences are SNHLY and FYNNEI.

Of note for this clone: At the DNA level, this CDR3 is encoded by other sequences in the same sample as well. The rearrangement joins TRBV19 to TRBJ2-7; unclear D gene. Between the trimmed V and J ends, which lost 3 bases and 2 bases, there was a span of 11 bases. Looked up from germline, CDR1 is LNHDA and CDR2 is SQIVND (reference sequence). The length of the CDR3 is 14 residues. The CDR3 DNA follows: TGTGCCAGTAGTATTGCCACCTCCGCCTACGAGCAGTACTTC. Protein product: CASSIATSAYEQYF.

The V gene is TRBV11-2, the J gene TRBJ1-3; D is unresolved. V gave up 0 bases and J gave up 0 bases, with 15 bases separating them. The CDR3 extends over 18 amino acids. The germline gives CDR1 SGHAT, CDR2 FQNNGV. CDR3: CASSLDSRQPGSGNTIYF. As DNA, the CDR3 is TGTGCCAGCAGCTTAGATAGTAGACAACCGGGCTCTGGAAACACCATATATTTT.

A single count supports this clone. CDR3 protein: CASSLVVRDTQYF. The CDR3 DNA reads TGTGCCAGCAGCTTAGTTGTGCGGGATACGCAGTATTTT. The chain couples TRBV7-3 to TRBJ2-3; D remains ambiguous. Per germline, CDR1 SGHTA and CDR2 FQGTGA. Trimming took off 2 bases at V and 6 bases at J, with 9 bases between the two ends. The CDR3 consists of 13 residues.

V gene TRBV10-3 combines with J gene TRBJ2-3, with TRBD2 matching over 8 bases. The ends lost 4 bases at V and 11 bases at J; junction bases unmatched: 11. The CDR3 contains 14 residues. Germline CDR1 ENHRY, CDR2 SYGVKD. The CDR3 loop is CAISGGGRNGRQYF. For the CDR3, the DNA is TGTGCCATCAGTGGAGGCGGGAGGAATGGACGGCAGTATTTT.

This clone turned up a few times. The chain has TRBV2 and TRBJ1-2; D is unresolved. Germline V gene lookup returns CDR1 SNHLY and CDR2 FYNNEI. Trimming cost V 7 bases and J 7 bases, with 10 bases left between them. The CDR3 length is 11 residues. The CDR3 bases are TGTGCCAGCAAAGTAGACGGTGGCTACACCTTC. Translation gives CASKVDGGYTF.

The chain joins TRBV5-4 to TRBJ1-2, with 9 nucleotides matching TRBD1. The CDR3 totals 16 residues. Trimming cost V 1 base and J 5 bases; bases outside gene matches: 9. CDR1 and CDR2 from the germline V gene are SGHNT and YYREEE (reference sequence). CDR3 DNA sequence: TGTGCCAGCAGCTTGCGACAGGGGGAACCTACTTATGGCTACACCTTC. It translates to CASSLRQGEPTYGYTF.

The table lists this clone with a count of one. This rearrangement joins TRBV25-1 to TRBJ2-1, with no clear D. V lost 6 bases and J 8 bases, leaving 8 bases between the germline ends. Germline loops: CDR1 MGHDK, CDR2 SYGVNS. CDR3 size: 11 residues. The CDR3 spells CASRQIHEQFF. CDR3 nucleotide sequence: TGTGCCAGCAGACAGATCCATGAGCAGTTCTTC.

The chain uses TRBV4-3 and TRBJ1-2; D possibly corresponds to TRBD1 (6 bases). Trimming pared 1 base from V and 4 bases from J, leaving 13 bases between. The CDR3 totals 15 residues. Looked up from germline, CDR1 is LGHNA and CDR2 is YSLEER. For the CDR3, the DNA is TGCGCCAGCAGCCAAGGCCCAGGGGAGAGCTATGGCTACACCTTC. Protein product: CASSQGPGESYGYTF.

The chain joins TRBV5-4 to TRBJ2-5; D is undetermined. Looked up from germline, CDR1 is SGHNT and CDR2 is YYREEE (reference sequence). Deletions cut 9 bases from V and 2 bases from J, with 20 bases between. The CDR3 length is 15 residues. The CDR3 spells CATLLWGSDQETQYF. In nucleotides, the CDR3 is TGTGCCACCCTACTTTGGGGTTCGGATCAAGAGACCCAGTACTTC.

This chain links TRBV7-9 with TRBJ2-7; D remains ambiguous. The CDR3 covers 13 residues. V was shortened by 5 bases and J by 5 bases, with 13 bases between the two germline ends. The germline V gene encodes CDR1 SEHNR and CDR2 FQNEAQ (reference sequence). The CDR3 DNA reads TGTGCCAGCAGCCTCCCCATGGGCCACGAGCAGTACTTC. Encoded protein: CASSLPMGHEQYF.

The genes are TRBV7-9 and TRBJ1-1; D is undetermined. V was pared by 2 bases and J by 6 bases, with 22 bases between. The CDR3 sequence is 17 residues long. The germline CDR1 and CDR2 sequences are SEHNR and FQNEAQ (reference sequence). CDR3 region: CASSLKWSGPTGPEAFF. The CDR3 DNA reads TGTGCCAGCAGCTTAAAGTGGTCTGGGCCCACCGGACCTGAAGCTTTCTTT.

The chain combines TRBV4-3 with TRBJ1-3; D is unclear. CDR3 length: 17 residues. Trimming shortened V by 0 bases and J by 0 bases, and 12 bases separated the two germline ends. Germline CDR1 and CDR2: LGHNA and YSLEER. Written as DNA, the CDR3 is TGCGCCAGCAGCCAAGATGCAGGTCCCTACTCTGGAAACACCATATATTTT. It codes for CASSQDAGPYSGNTIYF.